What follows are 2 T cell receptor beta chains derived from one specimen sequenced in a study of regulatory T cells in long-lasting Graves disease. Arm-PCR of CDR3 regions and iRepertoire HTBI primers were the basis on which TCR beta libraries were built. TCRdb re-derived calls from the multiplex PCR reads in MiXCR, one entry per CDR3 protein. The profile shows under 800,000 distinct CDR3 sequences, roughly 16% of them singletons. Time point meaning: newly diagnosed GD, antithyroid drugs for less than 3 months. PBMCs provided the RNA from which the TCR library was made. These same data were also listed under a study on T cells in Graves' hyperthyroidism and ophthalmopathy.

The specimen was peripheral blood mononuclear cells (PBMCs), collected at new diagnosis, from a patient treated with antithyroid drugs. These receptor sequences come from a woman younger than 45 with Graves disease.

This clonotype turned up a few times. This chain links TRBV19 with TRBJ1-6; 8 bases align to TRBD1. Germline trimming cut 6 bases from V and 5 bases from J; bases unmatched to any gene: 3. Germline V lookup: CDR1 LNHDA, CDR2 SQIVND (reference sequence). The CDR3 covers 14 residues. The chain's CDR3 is CASRSTGDNSPLHF. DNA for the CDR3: TGTGCCAGTAGATCGACAGGGGATAATTCACCCCTCCACTTT.

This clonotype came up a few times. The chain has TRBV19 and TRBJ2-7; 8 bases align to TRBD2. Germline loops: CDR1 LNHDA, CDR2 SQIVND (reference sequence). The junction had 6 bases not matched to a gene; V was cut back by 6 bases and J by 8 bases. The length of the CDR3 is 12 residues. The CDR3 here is CASSPRGGQQYF. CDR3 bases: TGTGCCAGTAGCCCCCGGGGGGGGCAGCAGTACTTC. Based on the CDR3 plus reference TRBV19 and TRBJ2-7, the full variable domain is DGGITQSPKYLFRKEGQNVTLSCEQNLNHDAMYWYRQDPGQGLRLIYYSQIVNDFQKGDIAEGYSVSREKKESFPLTVTSAQKNPTAFYLCASSPRGGQQYFGPGTRLTVT.